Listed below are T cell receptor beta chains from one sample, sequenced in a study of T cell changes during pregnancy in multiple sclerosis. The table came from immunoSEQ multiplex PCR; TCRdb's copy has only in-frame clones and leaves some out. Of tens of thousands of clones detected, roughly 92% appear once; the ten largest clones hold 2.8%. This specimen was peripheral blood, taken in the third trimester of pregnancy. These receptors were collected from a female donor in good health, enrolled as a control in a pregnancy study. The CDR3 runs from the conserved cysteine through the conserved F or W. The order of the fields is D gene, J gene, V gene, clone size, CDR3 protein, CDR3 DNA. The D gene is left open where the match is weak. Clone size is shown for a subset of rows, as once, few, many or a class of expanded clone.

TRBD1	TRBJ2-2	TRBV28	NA	CASNSGTGAGHTGELFF	TGTGCCAGCAACTCTGGGACAGGGGCCGGGCACACCGGGGAGCTGTTTTTT
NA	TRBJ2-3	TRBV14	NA	CASSLFPDTQYF	TGTGCCAGCAGTCTGTTTCCAGATACGCAGTATTTT
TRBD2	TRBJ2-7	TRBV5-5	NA	CATRTSGGIYEQYF	TGTGCCACCAGGACTAGCGGGGGCATCTACGAGCAGTACTTC
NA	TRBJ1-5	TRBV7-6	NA	CASSLNGGAGNQPQHF	TGTGCCAGCAGCTTGAATGGGGGGGCTGGCAATCAGCCCCAGCATTTT
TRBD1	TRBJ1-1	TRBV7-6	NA	CASSAGQGNTEAFF	TGTGCCAGCAGCGCCGGACAGGGGAACACTGAAGCTTTCTTT
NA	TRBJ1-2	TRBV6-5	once	CASKRPGVDYGYTF	TGTGCCAGCAAACGTCCAGGGGTAGACTATGGCTACACCTTC
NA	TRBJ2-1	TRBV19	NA	CASSLRSSNNEQFF	TGTGCCAGTAGTTTGCGATCAAGCAACAATGAGCAGTTCTTC
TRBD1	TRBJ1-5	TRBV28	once	CASSLGQVNQPQHF	TGTGCCAGCAGTTTGGGACAGGTCAATCAGCCCCAGCATTTT
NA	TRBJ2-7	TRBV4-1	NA	CASSQVALSSYEQYF	TGCGCCAGCAGCCAAGTAGCCTTGAGCTCCTACGAGCAGTACTTC
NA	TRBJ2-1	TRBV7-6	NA	CASSLGSGNLNNEQFF	TGTGCCAGCAGCTTAGGATCGGGGAATCTGAACAATGAGCAGTTCTTC
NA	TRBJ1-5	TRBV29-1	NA	CSVAGGNQPQHF	TGCAGCGTGGCAGGGGGCAATCAGCCCCAGCATTTT
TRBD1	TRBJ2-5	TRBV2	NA	CASTSGTGEETQYF	TGTGCCAGCACTTCCGGGACAGGGGAAGAGACCCAGTACTTC
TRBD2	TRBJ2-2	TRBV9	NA	CASSVGPAGGPGELFF	TGTGCCAGCAGCGTAGGTCCAGCGGGGGGGCCCGGGGAGCTGTTTTTT
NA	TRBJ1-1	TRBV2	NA	CASSREGDTEAFF	TGTGCCAGCAGTCGGGAGGGGGACACTGAAGCTTTCTTT
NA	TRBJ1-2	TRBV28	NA	CASSLRGINYGYTF	TGTGCCAGCAGTTTAAGGGGCATTAACTATGGCTACACCTTC
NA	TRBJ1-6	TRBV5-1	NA	CASSFAAGNSPLHF	TGCGCCAGCAGCTTTGCGGCCGGCAATTCACCCCTCCACTTT
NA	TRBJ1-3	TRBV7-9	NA	CASSRGGVPGNTIYF	TGTGCCAGCTCCCGGGGTGGGGTCCCTGGAAACACCATATATTTT
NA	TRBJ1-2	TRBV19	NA	CATQGNYGYTF	TGTGCCACACAGGGTAACTATGGCTACACCTTC
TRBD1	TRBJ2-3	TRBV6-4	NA	CASSDSGGSTDTQYF	TGTGCCAGCAGTGACTCAGGGGGCAGCACAGATACGCAGTATTTT
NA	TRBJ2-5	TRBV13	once	CASSIRTAKETQYF	TGTGCCAGCAGCATAAGGACAGCCAAAGAGACCCAGTACTTC
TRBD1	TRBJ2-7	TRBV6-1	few	CAGGTGDLGEQYF	TGTGCCGGGGGGACAGGGGATCTGGGTGAGCAGTACTTC
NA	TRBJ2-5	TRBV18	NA	CASSPRQRETQYF	TGTGCCAGCTCACCACGGCAGAGGGAGACCCAGTACTTC
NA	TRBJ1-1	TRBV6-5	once	CASRRGGNTEAFF	TGTGCCAGCAGGAGGGGGGGGAACACTGAAGCTTTCTTT
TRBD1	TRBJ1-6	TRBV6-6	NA	CASSLRDRPNNSPLHF	TGTGCCAGCAGTCTCCGGGACAGACCGAATAATTCACCCCTCCACTTT
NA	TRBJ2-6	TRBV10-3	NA	CAISAFSGGANVLTF	TGTGCCATCAGTGCGTTTTCGGGTGGGGCCAACGTCCTGACTTTC
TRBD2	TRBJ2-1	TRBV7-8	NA	CASSVERGSYNEQFF	TGTGCCAGCAGCGTGGAGCGGGGGTCCTACAATGAGCAGTTCTTC
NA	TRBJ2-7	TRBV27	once	CASTWGAGYEQYF	TGTGCCAGCACCTGGGGCGCTGGCTACGAGCAGTACTTC
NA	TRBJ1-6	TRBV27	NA	CASSLDRNYNSPLHF	TGTGCCAGCAGCCTAGACAGAAACTATAATTCACCCCTCCACTTT
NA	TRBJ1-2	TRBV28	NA	CASSPQESFYGYTF	TGTGCCAGCAGTCCGCAGGAATCGTTCTATGGCTACACCTTC
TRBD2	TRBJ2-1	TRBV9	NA	CASSTREGAYNEQFF	TGTGCCAGCAGCACTCGGGAGGGGGCCTACAATGAGCAGTTCTTC
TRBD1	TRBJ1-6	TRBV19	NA	CASSTWDSSYNSPLHF	TGTGCCAGTAGTACATGGGACAGCTCCTATAATTCACCCCTCCACTTT
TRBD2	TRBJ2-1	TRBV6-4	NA	CASSDSSGGGNEQFF	TGTGCCAGCAGTGACTCGAGCGGGGGGGGGAATGAGCAGTTCTTC
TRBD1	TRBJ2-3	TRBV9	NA	CASSPRGRGPDTQYF	TGTGCCAGCAGCCCCAGGGGGCGGGGCCCAGATACGCAGTATTTT
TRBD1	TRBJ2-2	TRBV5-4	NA	CASSFGQANTGELFF	TGTGCCAGCAGCTTCGGACAGGCGAACACCGGGGAGCTGTTTTTT
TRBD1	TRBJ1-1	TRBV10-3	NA	CAISRQGANTEAFF	TGTGCCATCAGTCGACAGGGGGCGAACACTGAAGCTTTCTTT
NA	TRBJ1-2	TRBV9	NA	CASSEPANYGYTF	TGTGCCAGCAGCGAACCGGCTAACTATGGCTACACCTTC
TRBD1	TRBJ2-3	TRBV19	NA	CASSIRQGAADTQYF	TGTGCCAGTAGTATTAGGCAGGGGGCTGCAGATACGCAGTATTTT
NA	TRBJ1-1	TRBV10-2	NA	CASSEVRGTEAFF	TGCGCCAGCAGTGAGGTCAGGGGCACTGAAGCTTTCTTT
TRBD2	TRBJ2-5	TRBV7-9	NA	CASSFGTSGTGTQYF	TGTGCCAGCAGCTTCGGGACTAGCGGGACAGGGACCCAGTACTTC
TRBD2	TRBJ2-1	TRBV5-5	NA	CASSRLTSGGAFNEQFF	TGTGCCAGCAGCCGCCTTACTAGCGGGGGGGCCTTCAATGAGCAGTTCTTC
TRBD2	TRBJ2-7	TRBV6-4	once	CASSPMGGGTYEQYF	TGTGCCAGCAGTCCGATGGGGGGAGGGACCTACGAGCAGTACTTC
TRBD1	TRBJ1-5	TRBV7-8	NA	CASSSIWAGGQPQHF	TGTGCCAGCAGCTCGATTTGGGCAGGGGGGCAGCCCCAGCATTTT
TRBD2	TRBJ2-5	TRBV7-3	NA	CASREAGGIHQETQYF	TGTGCCAGCAGAGAAGCGGGAGGTATTCACCAAGAGACCCAGTACTTC
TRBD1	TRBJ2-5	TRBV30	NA	CAWSRDSQETQYF	TGTGCCTGGAGTAGGGACAGCCAAGAGACCCAGTACTTC
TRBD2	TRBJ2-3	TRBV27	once	CASSSLADRGTDTQYF	TGTGCCAGCAGTAGCCTAGCGGATCGAGGCACAGATACGCAGTATTTT
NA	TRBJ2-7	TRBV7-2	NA	CASSLVGGETYEQYF	TGTGCCAGCAGCTTAGTGGGCGGGGAGACCTACGAGCAGTACTTC
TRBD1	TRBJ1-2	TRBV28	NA	CASSSRDRGHYGYTF	TGTGCCAGCAGTTCCCGCGACAGGGGGCATTATGGCTACACCTTC
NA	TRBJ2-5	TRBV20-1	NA	CSAQKETQYF	TGCAGTGCCCAGAAAGAGACCCAGTACTTC
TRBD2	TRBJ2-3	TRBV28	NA	CASSLLGSGGAVDTQYF	TGTGCCAGCAGTTTATTAGGTAGCGGGGGGGCGGTAGATACGCAGTATTTT
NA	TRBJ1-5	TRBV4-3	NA	CASSQDARTHSNQPQHF	TGCGCCAGCAGCCAAGATGCCAGGACACATAGCAATCAGCCCCAGCATTTT
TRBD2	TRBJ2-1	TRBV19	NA	CASSILAGGRNEQFF	TGTGCCAGTAGTATCCTAGCGGGGGGGAGAAATGAGCAGTTCTTC
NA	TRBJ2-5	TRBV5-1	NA	CASSWGGADWEPQETQYF	TGCGCCAGCAGCTGGGGAGGAGCGGACTGGGAACCCCAAGAGACCCAGTACTTC
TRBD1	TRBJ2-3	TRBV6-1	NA	CAIDVGTDTDTQYF	TGTGCCATAGACGTCGGGACAGACACAGATACGCAGTATTTT
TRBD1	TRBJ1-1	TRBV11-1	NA	CASSPGQVTEAFF	TGTGCCAGCAGCCCGGGACAGGTCACTGAAGCTTTCTTT